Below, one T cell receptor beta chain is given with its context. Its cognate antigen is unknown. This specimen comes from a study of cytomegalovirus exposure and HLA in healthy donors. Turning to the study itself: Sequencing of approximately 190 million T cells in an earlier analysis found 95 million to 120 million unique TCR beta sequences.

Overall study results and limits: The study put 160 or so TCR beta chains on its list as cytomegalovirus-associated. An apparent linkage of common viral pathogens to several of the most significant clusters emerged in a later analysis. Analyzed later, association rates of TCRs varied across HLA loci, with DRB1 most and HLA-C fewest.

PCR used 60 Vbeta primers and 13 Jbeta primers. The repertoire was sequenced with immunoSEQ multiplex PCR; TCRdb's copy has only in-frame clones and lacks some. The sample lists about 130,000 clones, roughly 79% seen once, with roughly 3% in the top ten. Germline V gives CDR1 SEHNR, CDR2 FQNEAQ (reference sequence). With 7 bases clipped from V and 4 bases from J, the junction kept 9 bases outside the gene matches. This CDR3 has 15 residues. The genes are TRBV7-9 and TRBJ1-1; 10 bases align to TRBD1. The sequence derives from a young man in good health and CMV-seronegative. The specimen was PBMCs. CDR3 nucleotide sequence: TGTGCCAGCACCGACTCCAGGACAGGGGGCACTGAAGCTTTCTTT. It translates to CASTDSRTGGTEAFF.